The source of this T cell receptor (beta chain) is a study of early stage breast cancer tumors. Study context: ER+/PR+/HER2- status applied to about 75% of the 16 invasive breast tumors. Samples were sequenced at approximately 9-fold average coverage.

Notes on the study in general: Enriched TCRB sequences shared across patients were mostly commonly generated sequences.

Each sample had two DNA replicates, around 0.53 ug blood or about 1.5 ug tissue. Profiling relied on immunoSEQ multiplex PCR, and the TCRdb table lists in-frame clones only, not all of them. The table includes about 5,000 clones, roughly 72% detected once. As to this clone: Its matching antigen is unknown.

The clonotype comes from a person in their sixties with breast cancer. The sample consisted of breast tumor tissue.

CDR3 in amino acids: CASSTSPGNTEAFF. Written as DNA, the CDR3 is TGTGCCAGCAGTACCTCACCCGGGAACACTGAAGCTTTCTTT. The gene calls are TRBV6-4 and TRBJ1-1; D is unclear. This CDR3 spans 14 amino acids. V was clipped by 5 bases and J by 1 base, with 11 bases between them. Germline V CDR1 and CDR2: MRHNA, SNTAGT.